This entry lists 28 T cell receptor beta chains sequenced from one sample in a study of spatial heterogeneity in lung cancer. No antigen is known for these receptors. TCRdb re-analysed the 5' RACE reads in MiXCR, keeping a single row per CDR3 protein. Seen here are 10,000 to 11,000 distinct CDR3 sequences, around 8.3% observed once, and the top ten hold around a fifth. The study, taken as a whole, reports: For expanded intratumoral alpha and beta TCRs, counts tracked tumor mutation counts.

Time point indicated: sample taken at primary tumor resection. This specimen was lung tumor tissue, taken at surgery. Receptors were obtained from a female donor with early-stage non-small cell lung cancer.

Many counts were recorded for this clonotype. Found in a library prepared for alpha chains, this beta chain is an off-target read, and its abundance has little meaning. Written as DNA, the CDR3 is TGTGCCAGCAGTTCGCTCACCGGGGAGCTGTTTTTT. Translated: CASSSLTGELFF. The chain has TRBV27 and TRBJ2-2; D gene unclear. Germline CDR1 reads MNHEY; CDR2 reads SMNVEV (reference sequence). Trimming removed 4 bases at V and 4 bases at J, with 4 bases between. The CDR3 runs to 12 residues.

This clonotype was seen at least ten times. This beta chain is a stray read from a library made for alpha chains; its abundance is not meaningful. The V and J genes are TRBV7-9 and TRBJ2-7; 8 nucleotides agree with TRBD1. Germline loops: CDR1 SEHNR, CDR2 FQNEAQ (reference sequence). Losses at the gene ends were 5 bases for V and 5 bases for J; bases not matched to a gene: 14. The CDR3 is made up of 16 amino acids. The CDR3 loop reads CASSPFGGQGANEQYF. CDR3 coding DNA: TGTGCCAGCAGCCCCTTTGGCGGCCAGGGGGCCAACGAGCAGTACTTC.

This clonotype has a count of ten or more. This beta chain represents an off-target read in a library built for alpha chains; its size is of limited meaning. The J gene is TRBJ1-2, the V gene TRBV7-8, with D possibly matching TRBD1 (6 bases). The V and J ends lost 5 bases and 4 bases respectively, with 20 bases between them. The V gene's germline CDR1 is SGHVS and CDR2 FQNEAQ. This CDR3 region has 16 residues. The CDR3 DNA sequence: TGTGCCAGCAGCACGCAAAGCCGAGGAGGGGGCTATGGCTACACCTTC. Amino acid sequence: CASSTQSRGGGYGYTF.

This clonotype was seen ten or more times. This beta chain is an unintended read in a library built for alpha chains; its size means little. CDR3 bases: TGCAGTGCTAGTCCCCTAACCGACGGAAGCTCCTACGAGCAGTACTTC. This codes for CSASPLTDGSSYEQYF. The V and J genes are TRBV20-1 and TRBJ2-7, with D unresolved. The germline V gene encodes CDR1 DFQATT and CDR2 SNEGSKA (reference sequence). This CDR3 has 16 residues. V lost 3 bases, J lost 0 bases, and 18 bases lay in between.

By sample fraction, this clonotype is medium-sized. Since it is a stray read in a library aimed at alpha chains, this beta chain has a size that is not meaningful. The V call is TRBV7-2, the J call TRBJ1-2; no firm D call. The CDR3 loop spans 12 amino acids. V gave up 1 base and J gave up 8 bases, with 8 bases separating them. The germline V gene encodes CDR1 SGHTA and CDR2 FQGNSA. CDR3 DNA: TGTGCCAGCAGCTTAGGGATACAGGGCTACACCTTC. This gives the protein CASSLGIQGYTF.

This clonotype is medium-sized in the sample. The library was designed around alpha chains, so this beta chain is a stray read whose abundance carries little weight. The genes are TRBV24-1 and TRBJ2-3, with D uncertain. The CDR3 runs to 15 residues. Per the germline V gene, CDR1 is KGHDR and CDR2 is SFDVKD. V lost 5 bases, J lost 1 base, and 12 bases lay in between. The CDR3 coding sequence is TGTGCCACCAGTGGGACGGGCACCGGCACAGATACGCAGTATTTT. This encodes CATSGTGTGTDTQYF.

A few counts support this clonotype. Being off target in a library aimed at alpha chains, this beta chain has a size of little meaning. The chain has TRBV10-3 and TRBJ1-4; 8 bases align to TRBD1. Unmatched junction bases numbered 5, after V lost 0 bases and J lost 8 bases. The CDR3 totals 15 residues. The germline CDR1 and CDR2 sequences are ENHRY and SYGVKD. CDR3 coding DNA: TGTGCCATCAGTGAGTCGACAGGGGAGGCGGAAAAACTGTTTTTT. This encodes CAISESTGEAEKLFF.

This clonotype is judged medium-sized. Because the library targeted alpha chains, this beta chain is an off-target read whose size means little. The chain is built from TRBV6-5 and TRBJ2-5; tentatively, D is TRBD2 (5 bases). CDR3 length equals 14 residues. Germline-derived CDR1 and CDR2 are MNHEY and SVGAGI. V dropped 0 bases and J dropped 7 bases, with 12 bases sitting between them. The CDR3 spells CASSYSGSEGTQYF. The CDR3 DNA follows: TGTGCCAGCAGTTACTCAGGGAGCGAGGGGACCCAGTACTTC.

This clonotype was counted at least ten times. Within a library made for alpha chains, this beta chain is off target, and its count is uninformative. The CDR3 loop reads CSARGTVRNQPQHF. CDR3 DNA sequence: TGCAGTGCTAGGGGGACAGTCCGCAATCAGCCCCAGCATTTT. V is TRBV20-1 and J is TRBJ1-5, with 7 bases matching TRBD1. J lost 2 bases, V lost 3 bases, and 4 bases had no gene match. The CDR3 length is 14 residues. Germline V gene data show CDR1 as DFQATT and CDR2 as SNEGSKA (reference sequence).

This clonotype came up many times. This beta chain represents an off-target read in a library built for alpha chains; its size is of limited meaning. CDR3 loop: CSAREPPGGGGTDTQYF. CDR3 bases: TGCAGTGCTAGAGAGCCCCCCGGGGGAGGGGGCACAGATACGCAGTATTTT. V is TRBV20-1 and J is TRBJ2-3, with 7 positions matching TRBD2. CDR1 and CDR2 (germline): DFQATT, SNEGSKA (reference sequence). The trim removed 0 bases at V and 1 base at J, leaving 10 bases unmatched. The CDR3 is 17 amino acids.

This clonotype was counted at least ten times. Because this beta chain is a stray read in a library intended to capture alpha chains, its abundance should not be given much weight. The gene calls are TRBV7-2 and TRBJ2-4; D possibly corresponds to TRBD2 (6 bases). Germline V gives CDR1 SGHTA, CDR2 FQGNSA. CDR3 size: 13 residues. V lost 5 bases and J lost 6, with 11 bases in between. The CDR3: CASSLIGGNIQYF. DNA for the CDR3: TGTGCCAGCAGCCTCATCGGGGGAAACATTCAGTACTTC.

As concerns this clonotype: One base away lies a much larger clone, so this may be a sequencing read error. This beta chain is off target for a library built for alpha chains, so its abundance means little. The V and J genes are TRBV6-2 or TRBV6-3 and TRBJ2-5, with D possibly being TRBD1 or TRBD2 (6 bases each). Trimming cost V 8 bases and J 0 bases, with 13 bases left between them. The CDR3 is made up of 14 amino acids. The V gene's germline CDR1 is MNHEY and CDR2 SVGEGT. DNA for the CDR3: TGTGCCAGCGTGACGGGGGCGGACCAAGAGACCCAGTACTTC. Its protein product is CASVTGADQETQYF.

This clonotype has at least ten counts. Within a library made for alpha chains, this beta chain is off target, and its count is uninformative. The chain employs TRBV29-1 and TRBJ2-2; unclear D gene. The length of the CDR3 is 14 residues. The V gene lost 4 bases and the J gene lost 5 bases, with 14 bases spanning the gap. The germline CDR1 and CDR2 sequences are SQVTM and ANQGSEA. CDR3 nucleotide sequence: TGCAGCGTTGGGGTGACCAGTGGGACCGGGGAGCTGTTTTTT. As protein: CSVGVTSGTGELFF.

This clonotype showed up many times. A library made for alpha chains picked up this beta chain off target, so its size means little. V is TRBV5-5 and J is TRBJ2-2, with 9 bases matching TRBD1. CDR3 length: 15 amino acids. Germline V gene lookup returns CDR1 SGHKS and CDR2 YYEKEE (reference sequence). V lost 6 bases and J lost 4; bases outside the gene matches: 7. CDR3 nucleotides: TGTGCCAGCAACCTCCGGGACAGGGTCACCGGGGAGCTGTTTTTT. Protein: CASNLRDRVTGELFF.

With regard to this clonotype: This could be a read error, since a much larger clone is one nucleotide away. The missing conserved phenylalanine or tryptophan at the end of this CDR3 makes a read error likely. This beta chain lies outside the target of a library built for alpha chains; its clone size means little. V and J are TRBV7-2 and TRBJ2-3; D is ambiguous. This CDR3 has 13 residues. Trimming removed 5 bases at V and 6 bases at J, with 12 bases between. Germline lookup yields CDR1 SGHTA and CDR2 FQGNSA. CDR3 nucleotides: TGTGCCAGCAGCGCGCTATTCGGGGATACGCAGTATTTG. This codes for CASSALFGDTQYL.

This clonotype has at least ten counts. The library was designed around alpha chains, so this beta chain is a stray read whose abundance carries little weight. The chain uses TRBV5-1 and TRBJ1-1; the match to TRBD1 covers 10 bases. Germline V gene sequence: CDR1 SGHRS, CDR2 YFSETQ. V was pared by 4 bases and J by 6 bases, with 6 bases of the junction left unmatched. The CDR3 is 14 amino acids. The CDR3 protein is CASSPGQGMAEAFF. DNA for the CDR3: TGCGCCAGCAGCCCGGGACAGGGGATGGCTGAAGCTTTCTTT.

This clonotype showed up many times. This beta chain appears as a stray read in a library generated for alpha chains; its size is not informative. J is TRBJ2-5 and V is TRBV9; 10 bases map to TRBD1. The J segment lost 0 bases and the V segment lost 4 bases, leaving 6 bases of the junction unmatched. This CDR3 is 16 amino acids long. Germline V lookup: CDR1 SGDLS, CDR2 YYNGEE. CDR3 sequence reads: CASSSRTGGDQETQYF. The DNA for the CDR3 is TGTGCCAGCAGCTCGCGGACAGGGGGTGACCAAGAGACCCAGTACTTC.

In its sample, this clonotype was seen many times. This beta chain was picked up by a library intended for alpha chains and is off target, so its count carries little meaning. The rearrangement joins TRBV20-1 to TRBJ2-1; TRBD2 aligns across 7 bases. Germline-derived CDR1 and CDR2 are DFQATT and SNEGSKA (reference sequence). The CDR3 totals 14 residues. J lost 4 bases, V lost 6 bases, and 9 bases had no gene match. This CDR3 is CSAPKRGSYNEQFF. In DNA, the CDR3 is TGCAGTGCGCCTAAGCGGGGTTCTTACAATGAGCAGTTCTTC.

This clonotype was counted ten times or more. This beta chain slipped into a library made for alpha chains as a stray read, so its size is not meaningful. J is TRBJ2-4 and V is TRBV5-1; D perhaps matches TRBD1 (6 bases). CDR3 size: 16 residues. Germline CDR1 reads SGHRS; CDR2 reads YFSETQ. The germline V and J ends were trimmed by 1 base and 2 bases, with 13 bases remaining between them. The CDR3 sequence: CASSLFPGDPKNIQYF. CDR3 in DNA: TGCGCCAGCAGCTTGTTTCCAGGGGACCCCAAAAACATTCAGTACTTC.

With regard to this clonotype: This beta chain lies outside the target of a library built for alpha chains; its clone size means little. The chain couples TRBV11-3 to TRBJ1-2, with 8 bases that match TRBD1. Germline CDR1 and CDR2: SGHNT and YENEEA. The CDR3 has 17 residues. The trim removed 0 bases at V and 4 bases at J, leaving 10 bases unmatched. In nucleotides, the CDR3 is TGTGCCAGCAGCTTAGACGATTGGACAGGGAAGGGCTATGGCTACACCTTC. Protein sequence: CASSLDDWTGKGYGYTF.

At least ten counts were recorded for this clonotype. As an off-target read in a library built for alpha chains, this beta chain has a frequency of little significance. The chain has TRBV20-1 and TRBJ1-2, with 8 bases aligning to TRBD1. The CDR3 extends over 13 amino acids. J was trimmed by 2 bases and V by 5 bases; bases with no gene match: 4. Germline-derived CDR1 and CDR2 are DFQATT and SNEGSKA (reference sequence). CDR3 nucleotide sequence: TGCAGTGCTTGGGACAGGAGCAACTATGGCTACACCTTC. This sequence encodes CSAWDRSNYGYTF.

This clonotype has only a few counts. Since it is a stray read in a library aimed at alpha chains, this beta chain has a size that is not meaningful. V is TRBV19 and J is TRBJ1-5; no clear D. The CDR3 is 14 residues long. The germline V gene has CDR1 LNHDA and CDR2 SQIVND (reference sequence). V dropped 5 bases and J dropped 2 bases, with 10 bases sitting between them. CDR3 nucleotide sequence: TGTGCCAGTAGTTCCGCGGGCGGCAATCAGCCCCAGCATTTT. This sequence encodes CASSSAGGNQPQHF.

About this clonotype itself: Because the library targeted alpha chains, this beta chain is an off-target read whose size means little. This sequence joins TRBV30 and TRBJ1-2; D gene uncertain. V was trimmed by 3 bases and J by 7 bases, leaving 18 bases between them. This CDR3 spans 14 amino acids. Per the germline V gene, CDR1 is GTSNPN and CDR2 is SVGIG (reference sequence). The CDR3 coding sequence is TGTGCCTGGAGACCAACAATCCGGGAGGTTGGCTACACCTTC. Encoded protein: CAWRPTIREVGYTF. The full variable domain, with the rest looked up from reference TRBV30 and TRBJ1-2, is SQTIHQWPATLVQPVGSPLSLECTVEGTSNPNLYWYRQAAGRGLQLLFYSVGIGQISSEVPQNLSASRPQDRQFILSSKKLLLSDSGFYLCAWRPTIREVGYTFGSGTRLTVV.

By its share, this clonotype is medium-sized. This beta chain lies outside the target of a library built for alpha chains; its clone size means little. The chain carries TRBV10-3 and TRBJ1-2; D not certain. CDR1 and CDR2 from the germline V gene are ENHRY and SYGVKD. The CDR3 spans 13 residues. Deletions cut 10 bases from V and 4 bases from J, with 16 bases between. The CDR3 region has the DNA TGTGCCAGTAAGGACCTGAGTGGCTATGGCTACACCTTC. Protein: CASKDLSGYGYTF.

This clonotype came up a few times. Since the library was made to target alpha chains, this beta chain is a stray read and its abundance is not meaningful. The chain employs TRBV6-2 or TRBV6-3 and TRBJ2-3; TRBD1 or TRBD2 may be the D gene (5 bases each). CDR3 length equals 16 residues. Per germline, CDR1 MNHEY and CDR2 SVGEGT. V lost 2 bases to trimming and J lost 1 base, with 13 bases between them. The CDR3 nucleotides read TGTGCCAGCAGTTACGGGTCAGGGACGGGCACAGATACGCAGTATTTT. It is translated as CASSYGSGTGTDTQYF.

In this sample, this clonotype is medium-sized. A library prepared for alpha chains yielded this beta chain as an off-target read; its size is of little meaning. The chain links TRBV7-3 to TRBJ1-1; 10 bases align to TRBD1. The CDR3 is made up of 13 amino acids. Germline V gives CDR1 SGHTA, CDR2 FQGTGA. Trimming at V came to 4 bases and at J to 4 bases, leaving 0 bases not matched to a gene. The CDR3 DNA reads as TGTGCCAGCAGCTGGACAGGGGGCACTGAAGCTTTCTTT. Protein product: CASSWTGGTEAFF. Full variable domain (missing parts from reference TRBV7-3 and TRBJ1-1): GAGVSQTPSNKVTEKGKYVELRCDPISGHTALYWYRQSLGQGPEFLIYFQGTGAADDSGLPNDRFFAVRPEGSVSTLKIQRTERGDSAVYLCASSWTGGTEAFFGQGTRLTVV.

By sample fraction, this clonotype is medium-sized (0.01 to 0.1%). This beta chain lies outside the target of a library built for alpha chains; its clone size means little. CDR3 residues: CASSEKVPGANVLTF. In nucleotides, the CDR3 is TGTGCCAGCAGCGAGAAAGTGCCCGGGGCCAACGTCCTGACTTTC. The chain employs TRBV7-3 and TRBJ2-6; D call uncertain. The germline gives CDR1 SGHTA, CDR2 FQGTGA. V lost 5 bases, J lost 4 bases, and 12 bases lay in between. The CDR3 sequence is 15 residues long.

This clonotype was seen many times. This beta chain turned up in a library designed for alpha chains; as an off-target read, its abundance says little. The chain has TRBV29-1 and TRBJ1-1, with 7 nucleotides matching TRBD1. Per germline, CDR1 SQVTM and CDR2 ANQGSEA. The CDR3 loop spans 14 amino acids. After removal of 7 bases from V and 0 bases from J, the junction contained 8 bases not matched to a gene. The CDR3 is CSAWDSNMNTEAFF. The CDR3 DNA is TGCAGCGCCTGGGACAGTAACATGAACACTGAAGCTTTCTTT.